Included here is one TCR beta chain sequence, with context. Its antigen is as yet unknown. This entry is derived from a study of shared clonotypes between healthy human individuals. Study summary: Researchers assigned three CD4 naive, three CD4 memory, two CD8 naive and one CD8 memory plate to each donor. Study results and caveats: Naive CD4 clonotypes were shared across a few donors at about 5.3%. Non-shared clonotypes had lower generation probabilities than clonotypes shared by all four sorted-subset donors.

Clones were sequenced by immunoSEQ multiplex PCR, and TCRdb holds only the in-frame ones, with some missing. The table records under 200,000 clones, 90% to 95% of them present only once. The study separated CD4+ cells into CD45RA+ naive and CD45RA-negative memory subsets. CDR3 length: 15 amino acids. Trimming left V 3 bases short and J 4 bases short, with 13 bases between. Germline V gene data show CDR1 as KGHSH and CDR2 as LQKENI. The gene calls are TRBV18 and TRBJ1-3; D remains ambiguous. Sequencing was performed on naive CD4+ T cells sorted from blood. As for subset: CD45RA+ positively selected. The source of this sequence is a woman under 40 in good health. The CDR3 DNA follows: TGTGCCAGCTCACCCGGCGGGTTGTGGGGAAACACCATATATTTT. This encodes CASSPGGLWGNTIYF. The full variable domain, completed using reference TRBV18 and TRBJ1-3, is NAGVMQNPRHLVRRRGQEARLRCSPMKGHSHVYWYRQLPEEGLKFMVYLQKENIIDESGMPKERFSAEFPKEGPSILRIQQVVRGDSAAYFCASSPGGLWGNTIYFGEGSWLTVV.